Each of the 25 T cell receptor beta chains below was sequenced from the same sample in a study of cytomegalovirus exposure and HLA in healthy donors (dated by TCRdb to the late 2010s). Libraries were constructed by the immunoSEQ multiplex PCR assay. For the multiplex PCR, a mixture combining 60 forward primers for TCR Vbeta segments and 13 reverse primers for TCR Jbeta segments was used. Imported from immuneACCESS, the table was reduced by TCRdb to in-frame sequences with V and J called. These copies leave out some clones; in studies compared against another copy, an unresolved V gene accounts for under half, and the cause of the remainder is not known. Within this sample are about 120,000 clones, with about 83% of them counted one time only. The ten largest clones add up to less than 3% of the sample. The sequenced sample was PBMCs. All receptors derive from a woman aged 40 to 50 in good health and CMV-seropositive.

The chain has TRBV25-1 and TRBJ2-3; 9 nucleotides line up with TRBD1. Trimming took 4 bases from V and 3 from J; bases not matched to a gene: 11. The CDR3 runs to 17 residues. Looked up from germline, CDR1 is MGHDK and CDR2 is SYGVNS. CDR3: CASSAPGDREGTDTQYF. The CDR3 DNA sequence: TGTGCCAGCAGTGCCCCCGGGGACAGGGAGGGAACAGATACGCAGTATTTT.

This clone came up a few times. CDR3 sequence (DNA): TGTGCCAGTAGGCCTAAGACAGGGAACGGAAACACCATATATTTT. Amino acids: CASRPKTGNGNTIYF. This chain joins TRBV19 and TRBJ1-3; 7 bases agree with TRBD1. Trimming removed 6 bases from V and 4 bases from J; junction bases left unmatched: 9. This CDR3 comprises 15 residues. Germline V gene lookup returns CDR1 LNHDA and CDR2 SQIVND (reference sequence). Full variable domain (rest looked up from reference TRBV19 and TRBJ1-3): DGGITQSPKYLFRKEGQNVTLSCEQNLNHDAMYWYRQDPGQGLRLIYYSQIVNDFQKGDIAEGYSVSREKKESFPLTVTSAQKNPTAFYLCASRPKTGNGNTIYFGEGSWLTVV.

This clone came up once. The sample contains more than one DNA sequence encoding this CDR3. The rearrangement links TRBV2 to TRBJ1-6, with D unresolved. The CDR3 consists of 14 residues. Per the germline V gene, CDR1 is SNHLY and CDR2 is FYNNEI. The V and J ends lost 2 bases and 0 bases respectively, with 2 bases between them. CDR3: CASSERSYNSPLHF. For the CDR3, the DNA is TGTGCCAGCAGTGAACGCTCCTATAATTCACCCCTCCACTTT.

The genes are TRBV10-3 and TRBJ2-4; no firm D call. Trimming removed 6 bases at V and 3 bases at J, with 9 bases between. The length of the CDR3 is 13 residues. The V gene's germline CDR1 is ENHRY and CDR2 SYGVKD. CDR3 amino acids: CAIRGEDKNIQYF. The CDR3, as DNA: TGTGCCATCAGAGGCGAGGACAAAAACATTCAGTACTTC.

A single count supports this clone. The chain couples TRBV29-1 to TRBJ1-1; D remains unclear. Germline lookup yields CDR1 SQVTM and CDR2 ANQGSEA. V lost 0 bases and J lost 5, with 16 bases in between. The CDR3 is made up of 15 amino acids. CDR3 DNA sequence: TGCAGCGTTGAAGACGTATTGGGCCACCAAACTGAAGCTTTCTTT. Its translation is CSVEDVLGHQTEAFF.

V gene TRBV7-2 combines with J gene TRBJ2-7; 9 bases are a match to TRBD1. The germline V gene has CDR1 SGHTA and CDR2 FQGNSA. This CDR3 region has 14 residues. V dropped 3 bases and J dropped 7; count of bases not matched to a gene: 7. CDR3 in DNA: TGTGCCAGCAGCTTGGGACAGGGTGTTTGGGAGCAGTACTTC. Its translation is CASSLGQGVWEQYF.

The chain combines TRBV13 with TRBJ2-7, with a weak D call TRBD2 (7 bases). The CDR3 runs 15 residues. Germline loops: CDR1 PRHDT, CDR2 FYEKMQ (reference sequence). Trimming stripped 5 bases from V and 0 bases from J, with 14 bases between. The CDR3 DNA reads as TGTGCCAGCAGCCTCCGGGGGGCTGGCTCCTACGAGCAGTACTTC. Protein: CASSLRGAGSYEQYF.

V and J are TRBV4-3 and TRBJ1-4; D perhaps matches TRBD1 (6 bases). The CDR3 is 18 amino acids. Germline V lookup: CDR1 LGHNA, CDR2 YSLEER. The ends were cut back, 0 bases at V and 7 bases at J, with 21 bases in the middle. CDR3 nucleotides: TGCGCCAGCAGCCAAGAAGGGGGATGGATGGGGCAGGCTGAAAAACTGTTTTTT. This translates into CASSQEGGWMGQAEKLFF.

This sequence joins TRBV5-4 and TRBJ1-4; TRBD1 is a possible D gene (6 bases). Germline loops: CDR1 SGHNT, CDR2 YYREEE (reference sequence). V dropped 0 bases and J dropped 4 bases, with 13 bases sitting between them. The CDR3 has 16 amino acids. The CDR3 nucleotides read TGTGCCAGCAGCTTGGAAACAGGGTCCGGTAATGAAAAACTGTTTTTT. Residues: CASSLETGSGNEKLFF.

The genes are TRBV11-2 and TRBJ1-1; D is possibly TRBD1 (6 bases). The CDR3 loop spans 16 amino acids. V lost 6 bases to trimming and J lost 5 bases, with 22 bases between them. Germline CDR1 reads SGHAT; CDR2 reads FQNNGV. CDR3 nucleotide sequence: TGTGCCAGCAGGGCCGGGACACCTGGACGAAGGACTGAAGCTTTCTTT. It specifies CASRAGTPGRRTEAFF.

The chain has TRBV7-2 and TRBJ2-7; the match to TRBD2 covers 8 bases. CDR3 length equals 13 residues. Germline CDR1 SGHTA, CDR2 FQGNSA. V lost 5 bases to trimming and J lost 6 bases; unmatched junction nucleotides: 6. Written as DNA, the CDR3 is TGTGCCAGCAGCATCGGGAGGGGTGCCGAGCAGTACTTC. Its protein is CASSIGRGAEQYF.

For the CDR3, the DNA is TGCAGCGTTGAAGGGTCGGGGGGAGTAGTTAATGAGCAGTTCTTC. Its protein is CSVEGSGGVVNEQFF. The V call is TRBV29-1, the J call TRBJ2-1, with TRBD2 matching over 7 bases. The germline CDR1 and CDR2 sequences are SQVTM and ANQGSEA. Trimming at V came to 1 base and at J to 7 bases, leaving 10 bases not matched to a gene. This CDR3 is 15 amino acids long.

The chain carries TRBV5-1 and TRBJ1-2; TRBD1 matches 9 bases. V was pared by 7 bases and J by 7 bases, with 11 bases of the junction left unmatched. The CDR3 has 14 residues. The germline gives CDR1 SGHRS, CDR2 YFSETQ. The CDR3 DNA is TGCGCCAGCCTCGGGGGACAGGGACCTGGTGGCTACACCTTC. This encodes CASLGGQGPGGYTF.

The chain couples TRBV18 to TRBJ1-2; D not resolved. This CDR3 has 13 amino acids. Between the trimmed V and J ends, which lost 2 bases and 0 bases, there was a span of 4 bases. CDR1 is KGHSH and CDR2 is LQKENI in the germline V gene. CDR3 sequence reads: CASSPDTNYGYTF. Written as DNA, the CDR3 is TGTGCCAGCTCACCAGACACTAACTATGGCTACACCTTC.

This chain connects TRBV29-1 to TRBJ2-7, with 11 positions matching TRBD2. The CDR3 runs to 14 residues. Germline V gene data show CDR1 as SQVTM and CDR2 as ANQGSEA. V lost 6 bases and J lost 4; bases outside the gene matches: 8. The CDR3 loop is CSVVAGGPWYEQYF. The CDR3, as DNA: TGCAGCGTAGTAGCGGGAGGGCCTTGGTACGAGCAGTACTTC.

This chain links TRBV11-2 with TRBJ2-5, with D possibly being TRBD1 (5 bases). This CDR3 contains 16 residues. Between the trimmed V and J ends, which lost 1 base and 5 bases, there was a span of 17 bases. CDR1 is SGHAT and CDR2 is FQNNGV in the germline V gene. The CDR3 is CASSLGRTTVGETQYF. The CDR3 DNA reads as TGTGCCAGCAGCTTAGGACGGACAACTGTGGGGGAGACCCAGTACTTC.

The chain links TRBV28 to TRBJ2-1; 7 nucleotides line up with TRBD2. With 4 bases clipped from V and 6 bases from J, the junction kept 6 bases outside the gene matches. CDR3 size: 14 residues. Looked up from germline, CDR1 is MDHEN and CDR2 is SYDVKM. CDR3 residues: CASSSPGGGNEQFF. CDR3 coding DNA: TGTGCCAGCAGTTCCCCGGGCGGGGGCAATGAGCAGTTCTTC.

This clone was observed a single time. CDR3 DNA sequence: TGTGCCAGCAGCGATTCATCGACAGGGGGCCTGGGGAACACCATATATTTT. Its translation is CASSDSSTGGLGNTIYF. The V and J genes are TRBV9 and TRBJ1-3; 10 bases line up with TRBD1. Germline lookup yields CDR1 SGDLS and CDR2 YYNGEE. The CDR3 totals 17 residues. V lost 3 bases and J lost 7; bases outside the gene matches: 13.

The CDR3 region is CASSARVETQYF. Written as DNA, the CDR3 is TGTGCCAGCAGTGCGCGAGTGGAGACCCAGTACTTC. This chain joins TRBV2 and TRBJ2-5; D gene uncertain. Germline CDR1 is SNHLY and CDR2 is FYNNEI. Trimming took 4 bases from V and 5 from J, leaving 8 bases between them. The CDR3 length is 12 residues.

This chain uses TRBV7-9 with TRBJ1-2; 7 bases fit TRBD1. Germline values: CDR1 SEHNR, CDR2 FQNEAQ (reference sequence). The CDR3 runs to 18 residues. Trimming at V came to 7 bases and at J to 0 bases, leaving 17 bases not matched to a gene. CDR3 residues: CASTQDGDRGNSNYGYTF. DNA for the CDR3: TGTGCCAGCACCCAAGACGGGGACAGAGGGAATTCTAACTATGGCTACACCTTC.

The chain employs TRBV30 and TRBJ2-7, with TRBD2 matching over 13 bases. The germline gives CDR1 GTSNPN, CDR2 SVGIG (reference sequence). V shed 0 bases and J 5 bases; nucleotides not matched to a gene: 4. The CDR3 covers 15 residues. The CDR3 nucleotides are TGTGCCTGGAGTGTAGGACTAGCGGGAGTCGACGAGCAGTACTTC. Protein sequence: CAWSVGLAGVDEQYF.

The rearrangement uses TRBV7-9 and TRBJ2-7, with 13 bases fitting TRBD2. Germline V CDR1 and CDR2: SEHNR, FQNEAQ (reference sequence). Unmatched junction bases numbered 6, after V lost 4 bases and J lost 6 bases. This CDR3 region has 15 residues. The chain's CDR3 is CASSYRTSGSTEQYF. In nucleotides, the CDR3 is TGTGCCAGCAGCTACCGGACTAGCGGGAGTACCGAGCAGTACTTC.

This chain uses TRBV7-9 with TRBJ2-1, with TRBD2 matching 11 bases. V lost 5 bases, J lost 3 bases, and 6 bases stayed unmatched. The CDR3 is made up of 16 amino acids. The germline gives CDR1 SEHNR, CDR2 FQNEAQ (reference sequence). The CDR3 DNA reads TGTGCCAGCAGCCCGTTAGCGGGAGGGAGCTACAATGAGCAGTTCTTC. It yields the protein CASSPLAGGSYNEQFF.

The V call is TRBV12-5, the J call TRBJ2-1; TRBD2 might be the D (5 bases). The V gene lost 6 bases and the J gene lost 3 bases, with 12 bases spanning the gap. Germline V gene sequence: CDR1 LGHNT, CDR2 FRNRAP. This CDR3 spans 14 amino acids. Written as DNA, the CDR3 is TGTGCTAGTGGCTCCTCCAGCGGCTACAATGAGCAGTTCTTC. It yields the protein CASGSSSGYNEQFF. Full variable domain (missing parts from reference TRBV12-5 and TRBJ2-1): DARVTQTPRHKVTEMGQEVTMRCQPILGHNTVFWYRQTMMQGLELLAYFRNRAPLDDSGMPKDRFSAEMPDATLATLKIQPSEPRDSAVYFCASGSSSGYNEQFFGPGTRLTVL.

This clone was found a few times. This sequence joins TRBV10-3 and TRBJ2-3, with D perhaps TRBD2 (8 bases). V lost 10 bases, J lost 6 bases, and 20 bases lay in between. The germline V gene has CDR1 ENHRY and CDR2 SYGVKD. The CDR3 runs to 14 residues. DNA for the CDR3: TGTGCCACCCGGGAGGGGGCGACCGGGGATACGCAGTATTTT. Its translation: CATREGATGDTQYF.